Reported below is one TCR beta chain. Its target is unknown. This specimen comes from a study of monozygotic twins with inflammatory bowel disease. Regarding the study as a whole: A reduction in TCRbeta diversity (inverse Simpson) was seen in IBD patients relative to healthy co-twins. Researchers were unable to tell different T cell subtypes apart. Especially with disease activity, IBD patients shared fewer clonotypes with others than healthy twins did.

Researchers put TCRalpha and TCRbeta cDNA through two nested PCRs lasting approximately 17 and 9 cycles. TCRdb re-analyzed the 5' RACE reads; it lists each CDR3 protein once, without DNA. This sample contains over 110,000 distinct CDR3 sequences. This CDR3 comprises 13 residues. Per the germline V gene, CDR1 is GTSNPN and CDR2 is SVGIG (reference sequence). The TCR was taken from a human donor with ulcerative colitis or Crohn's disease, or a healthy co-twin of an affected twin (not recorded which). V usage is TRBV30 and J usage is TRBJ2-4; the D call of TRBD1 rests on TCRdb alone, since no DNA is present to check it. Material: blood. This CDR3 is CAWSLGVMDMQYF.